Reported below is one TCR beta chain. What it binds is unknown. Germline loops: CDR1 SGHRS, CDR2 YFSETQ. This CDR3 spans 17 amino acids. With 7 bases clipped from V and 5 bases from J, the junction kept 17 bases outside the gene matches. The assay was immunoSEQ multiplex PCR, and TCRdb's table has in-frame clones only and misses some. Among about 88,000 clones listed, approximately 90% were seen once. This sample was taken from a study of graft-versus-host responses after intestinal transplantation. The TCR originated in a human donor who was the organ donor for an intestinal transplant. The chain is built from TRBV5-1 and TRBJ1-1; 10 bases are a match to TRBD1. The sample was unstimulated CD4+ T cells sorted from spleen or lymph node cells, taken before transplant. The CDR3 nucleotides are TGCGCCAGCTCCAAGGGGACAGGGGCAGGGGTGAGGACTGAAGCTTTCTTT. It is translated as CASSKGTGAGVRTEAFF.